This TCR beta chain was recovered during a study of blood T cell repertoires in COVID-19. The authors' processing: The authors estimated nucleated cell counts from reference gene primer amplification. TCRdb's table, derived via immunoSEQ multiplex PCR, lists solely in-frame clones and lacks some. V and J calls and clone size are those listed in that table; D and trimming were worked out from the DNA. This sample has roughly 260,000 clones, with approximately 80% found just once. This clone was seen a single time. The J segment lost 2 bases and the V segment lost 1 base, leaving 8 bases of the junction unmatched. The CDR3 spans 18 residues. The V gene's germline CDR1 is SGHNT and CDR2 YENEEA.

The sequence was obtained from a woman between 65 and 79 years old with acute or convalescent COVID-19. The material sequenced was peripheral blood. The gene calls are TRBV11-3 and TRBJ2-1, with 10 bases aligning to TRBD1. CDR3 DNA: TGTGCCAGCAGCTTAGGCTACCGGGACAGGGGCCCCTACAATGAGCAGTTCTTC. Encoded protein: CASSLGYRDRGPYNEQFF.